This T cell receptor (beta chain) was captured by sequencing in a study of cytomegalovirus exposure and HLA in healthy donors. Germline trimming cut 3 bases from V and 3 bases from J; bases unmatched to any gene: 6. This CDR3 has 15 amino acids. CDR1 SQVTM and CDR2 ANQGSEA come from the germline V gene. 13 Jbeta primers and 60 Vbeta primers were used for the PCR. TCRdb's table, derived via immunoSEQ multiplex PCR, lists solely in-frame clones and lacks some. The sample records some 200,000 clones, 70% to 85% being singletons. The receptor's source is a woman between 40 and 50 years old in good health and CMV-seronegative. Sequenced: PBMCs. The chain employs TRBV29-1 and TRBJ2-1; 9 bases agree with TRBD1. In nucleotides, the CDR3 is TGCAGCGTTGAGGTTCGGACAGGGGACTACAATGAGCAGTTCTTC. Protein: CSVEVRTGDYNEQFF.